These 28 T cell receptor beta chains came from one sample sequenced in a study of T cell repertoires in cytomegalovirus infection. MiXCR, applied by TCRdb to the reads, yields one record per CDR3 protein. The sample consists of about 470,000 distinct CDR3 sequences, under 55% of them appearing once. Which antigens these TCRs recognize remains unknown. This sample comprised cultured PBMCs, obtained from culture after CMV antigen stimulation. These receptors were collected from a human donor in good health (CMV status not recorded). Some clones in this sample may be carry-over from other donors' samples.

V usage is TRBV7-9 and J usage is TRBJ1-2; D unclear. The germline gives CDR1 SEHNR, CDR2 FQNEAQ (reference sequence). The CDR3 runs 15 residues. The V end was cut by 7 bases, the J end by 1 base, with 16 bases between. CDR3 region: CASIPPGRDNYGYTF. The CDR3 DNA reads TGTGCCAGCATCCCTCCCGGCAGAGATAACTATGGCTACACCTTC.

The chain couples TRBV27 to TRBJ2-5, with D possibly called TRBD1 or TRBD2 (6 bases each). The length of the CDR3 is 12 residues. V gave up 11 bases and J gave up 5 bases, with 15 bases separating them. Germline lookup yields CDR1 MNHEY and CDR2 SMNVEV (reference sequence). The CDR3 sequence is CAREGGKETQYF. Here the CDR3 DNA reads TGTGCCCGGGAAGGGGGGAAGGAGACCCAGTACTTC.

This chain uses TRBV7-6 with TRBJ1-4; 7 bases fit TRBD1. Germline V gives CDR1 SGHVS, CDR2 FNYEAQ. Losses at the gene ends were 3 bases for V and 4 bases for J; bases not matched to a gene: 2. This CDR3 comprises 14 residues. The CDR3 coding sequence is TGTGCCAGCAGCTTCGGGACAGATAATGAAAAACTGTTTTTT. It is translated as CASSFGTDNEKLFF.

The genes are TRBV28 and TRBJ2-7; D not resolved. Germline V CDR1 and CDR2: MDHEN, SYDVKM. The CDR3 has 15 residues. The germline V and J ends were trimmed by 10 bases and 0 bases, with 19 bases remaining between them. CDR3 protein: CATVFERKISYEQYF. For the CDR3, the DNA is TGTGCCACCGTCTTCGAACGGAAGATCTCCTACGAGCAGTACTTC. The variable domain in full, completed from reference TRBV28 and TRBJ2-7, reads DVKVTQSSRYLVKRTGEKVFLECVQDMDHENMFWYRQDPGLGLRLIYFSYDVKMKEKGDIPEGYSVSREKKERFSLILESASTNQTSMYLCATVFERKISYEQYFGPGTRLTVT.

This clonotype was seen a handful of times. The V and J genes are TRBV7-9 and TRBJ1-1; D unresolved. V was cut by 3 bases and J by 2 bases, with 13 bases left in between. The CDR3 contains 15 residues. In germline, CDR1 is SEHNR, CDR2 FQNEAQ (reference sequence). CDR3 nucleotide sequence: TGTGCCAGCAGCTTGACCCGGGCCGTAAACACTGAAGCTTTCTTT. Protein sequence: CASSLTRAVNTEAFF.

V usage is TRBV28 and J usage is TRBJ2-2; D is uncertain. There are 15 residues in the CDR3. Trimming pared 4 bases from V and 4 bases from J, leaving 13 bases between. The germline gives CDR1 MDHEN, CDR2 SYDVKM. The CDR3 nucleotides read TGTGCCAGCAGTTCGGCGGTTACCATCACCGGGGAGCTGTTTTTT. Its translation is CASSSAVTITGELFF.

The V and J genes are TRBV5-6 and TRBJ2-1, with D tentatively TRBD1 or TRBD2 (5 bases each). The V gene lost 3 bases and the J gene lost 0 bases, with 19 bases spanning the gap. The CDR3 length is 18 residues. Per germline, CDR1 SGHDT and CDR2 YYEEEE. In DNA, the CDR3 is TGTGCCAGCAGCTCCCCGGGGCGCCCACTAGTCTCCTACAATGAGCAGTTCTTC. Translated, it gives CASSSPGRPLVSYNEQFF. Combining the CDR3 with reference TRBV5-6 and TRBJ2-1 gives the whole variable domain DAGVTQSPTHLIKTRGQQVTLRCSPKSGHDTVSWYQQALGQGPQFIFQYYEEEERQRGNFPDRFSGHQFPNYSSELNVNALLLGDSALYLCASSSPGRPLVSYNEQFFGPGTRLTVL.

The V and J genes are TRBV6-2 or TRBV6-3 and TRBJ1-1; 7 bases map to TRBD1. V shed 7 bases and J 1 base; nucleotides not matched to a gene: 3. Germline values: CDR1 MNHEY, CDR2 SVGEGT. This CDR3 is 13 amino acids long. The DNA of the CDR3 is TGTGCCAGCACTAACAGGGGGAACACTGAAGCTTTCTTT. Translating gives CASTNRGNTEAFF.

CDR3 in amino acids: CSVEDIAGGLSYNEQFF. Written as DNA, the CDR3 is TGCAGCGTTGAAGATATAGCGGGAGGCCTCTCCTACAATGAGCAGTTCTTC. This chain links TRBV29-1 with TRBJ2-1; 10 nucleotides agree with TRBD2. The CDR3 runs to 17 residues. The germline gives CDR1 SQVTM, CDR2 ANQGSEA. J lost 0 bases, V lost 0 bases, and 5 bases had no gene match.

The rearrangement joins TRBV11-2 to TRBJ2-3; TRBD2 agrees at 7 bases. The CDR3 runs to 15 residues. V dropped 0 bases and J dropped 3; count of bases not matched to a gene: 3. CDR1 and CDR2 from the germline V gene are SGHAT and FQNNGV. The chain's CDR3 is CASSLERGRTDTQYF. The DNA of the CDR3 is TGTGCCAGCAGCTTAGAGCGGGGGAGGACAGATACGCAGTATTTT.

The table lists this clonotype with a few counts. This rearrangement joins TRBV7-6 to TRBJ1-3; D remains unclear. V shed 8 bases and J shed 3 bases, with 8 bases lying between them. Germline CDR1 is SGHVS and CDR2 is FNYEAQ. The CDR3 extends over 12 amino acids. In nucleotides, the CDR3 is TGTGCCAGCTCCCCCGATGGAAACACCATATATTTT. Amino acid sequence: CASSPDGNTIYF.

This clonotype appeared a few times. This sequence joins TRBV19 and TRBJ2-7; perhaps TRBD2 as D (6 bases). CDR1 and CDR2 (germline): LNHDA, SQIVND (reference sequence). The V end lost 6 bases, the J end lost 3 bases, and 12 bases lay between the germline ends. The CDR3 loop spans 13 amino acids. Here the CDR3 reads CASSAGPGYEQYF. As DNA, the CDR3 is TGTGCCAGTAGCGCGGGGCCGGGCTACGAGCAGTACTTC.

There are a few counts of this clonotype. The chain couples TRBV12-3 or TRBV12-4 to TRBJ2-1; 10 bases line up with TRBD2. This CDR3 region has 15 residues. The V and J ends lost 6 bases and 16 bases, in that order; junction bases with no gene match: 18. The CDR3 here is CASRTLAGGAPSTFF. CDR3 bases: TGTGCCAGCAGGACATTAGCGGGGGGCGCCCCCTCGACATTCTTC.

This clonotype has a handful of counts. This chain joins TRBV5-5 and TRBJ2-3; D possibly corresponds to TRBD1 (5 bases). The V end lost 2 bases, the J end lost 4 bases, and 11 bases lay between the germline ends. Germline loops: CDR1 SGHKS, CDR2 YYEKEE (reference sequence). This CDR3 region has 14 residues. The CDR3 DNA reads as TGTGCCAGCAGCTTCGCCAGGGTCTCAGATACGCAGTATTTT. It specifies CASSFARVSDTQYF. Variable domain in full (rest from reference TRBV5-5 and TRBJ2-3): DAGVTQSPTHLIKTRGQQVTLRCSPISGHKSVSWYQQVLGQGPQFIFQYYEKEERGRGNFPDRFSARQFPNYSSELNVNALLLGDSALYLCASSFARVSDTQYFGPGTRLTVL.

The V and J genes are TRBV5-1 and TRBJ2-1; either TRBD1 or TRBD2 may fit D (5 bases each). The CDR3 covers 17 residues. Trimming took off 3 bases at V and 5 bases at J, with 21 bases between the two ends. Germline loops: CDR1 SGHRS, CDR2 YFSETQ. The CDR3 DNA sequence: TGCGCCAGCAGCTCCCCCCAGGGCGGGTCTCTGAACAATGAGCAGTTCTTC. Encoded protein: CASSSPQGGSLNNEQFF.

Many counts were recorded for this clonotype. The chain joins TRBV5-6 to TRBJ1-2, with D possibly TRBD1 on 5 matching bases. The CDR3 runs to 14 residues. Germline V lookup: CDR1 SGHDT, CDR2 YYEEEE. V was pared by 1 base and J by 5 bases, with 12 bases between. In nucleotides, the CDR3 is TGTGCCAGCAGCTTGTCGGGACTGACATATGGCTACACCTTC. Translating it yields CASSLSGLTYGYTF.

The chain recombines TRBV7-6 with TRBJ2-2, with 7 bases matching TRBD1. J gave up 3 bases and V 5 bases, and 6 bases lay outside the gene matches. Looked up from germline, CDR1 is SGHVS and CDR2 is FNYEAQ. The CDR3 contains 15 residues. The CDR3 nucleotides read TGTGCCAGCAGCCCGGACAGGAGGCACACCGGGGAGCTGTTTTTT. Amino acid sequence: CASSPDRRHTGELFF.

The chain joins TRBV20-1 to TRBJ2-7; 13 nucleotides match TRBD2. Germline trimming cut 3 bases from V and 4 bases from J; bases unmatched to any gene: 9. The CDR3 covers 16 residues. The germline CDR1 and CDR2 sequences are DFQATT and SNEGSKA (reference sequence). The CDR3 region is CSASPARGLAGYEQYF. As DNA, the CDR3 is TGCAGTGCTAGCCCCGCTCGGGGACTAGCGGGGTACGAGCAGTACTTC.

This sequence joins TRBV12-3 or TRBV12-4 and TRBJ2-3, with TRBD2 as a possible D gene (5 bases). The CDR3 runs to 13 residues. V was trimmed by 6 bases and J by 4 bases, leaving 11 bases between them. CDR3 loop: CASRSTRADTQYF. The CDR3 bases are TGTGCCAGCAGATCCACTAGGGCAGATACGCAGTATTTT.

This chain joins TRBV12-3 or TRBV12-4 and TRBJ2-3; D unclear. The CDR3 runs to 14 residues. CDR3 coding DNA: TGTGCAAGCCGTGGGCCCGGCATAACAGATACGCAGTATTTT. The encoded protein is CASRGPGITDTQYF.

Written as DNA, the CDR3 is TGTGCCAGCAGTTACTCGGTTAGAGTTGCAGATACGCAGTATTTT. Translated: CASSYSVRVADTQYF. This chain uses TRBV6-5 with TRBJ2-3; D uncertain. Germline values: CDR1 MNHEY, CDR2 SVGAGI. The V end lost 0 bases, the J end lost 4 bases, and 11 bases lay between the germline ends. The length of the CDR3 is 15 residues.

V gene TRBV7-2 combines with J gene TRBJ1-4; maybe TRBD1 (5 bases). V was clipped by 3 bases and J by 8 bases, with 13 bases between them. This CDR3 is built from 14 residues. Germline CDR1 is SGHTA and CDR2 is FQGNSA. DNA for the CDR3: TGTGCCAGCAGCTTTTCCCAGGGTGAGGAAAAACTGTTTTTT. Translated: CASSFSQGEEKLFF.

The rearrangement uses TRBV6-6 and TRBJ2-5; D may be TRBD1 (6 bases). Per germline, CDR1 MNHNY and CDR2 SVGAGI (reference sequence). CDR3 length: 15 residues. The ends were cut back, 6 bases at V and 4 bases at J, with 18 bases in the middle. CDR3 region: CASRVQTGLGETQYF. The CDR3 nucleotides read TGTGCCAGCAGAGTTCAAACAGGGTTAGGAGAGACCCAGTACTTC.

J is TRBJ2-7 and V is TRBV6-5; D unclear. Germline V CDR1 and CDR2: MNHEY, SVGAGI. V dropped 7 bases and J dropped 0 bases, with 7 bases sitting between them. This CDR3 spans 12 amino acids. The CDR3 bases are TGTGCCAGCATAGGCAGCTCCTACGAGCAGTACTTC. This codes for CASIGSSYEQYF.

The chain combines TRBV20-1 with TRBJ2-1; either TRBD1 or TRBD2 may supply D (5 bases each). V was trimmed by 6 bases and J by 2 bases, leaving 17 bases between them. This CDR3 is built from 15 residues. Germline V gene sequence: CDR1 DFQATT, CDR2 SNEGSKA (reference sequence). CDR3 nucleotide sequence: TGCAGTGCGCCGTCCGGGACGGACACCTACAATGAGCAGTTCTTC. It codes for CSAPSGTDTYNEQFF.

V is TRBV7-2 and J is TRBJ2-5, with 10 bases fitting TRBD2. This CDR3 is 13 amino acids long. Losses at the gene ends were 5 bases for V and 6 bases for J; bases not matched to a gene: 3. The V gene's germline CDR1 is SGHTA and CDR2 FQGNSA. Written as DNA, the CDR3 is TGTGCCAGCAGCAGTAGCGGGAGGAAGACCCAGTACTTC. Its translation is CASSSSGRKTQYF.

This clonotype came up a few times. CDR3 sequence (DNA): TGTGCCAGCATCCCTACCCCGGGGAGCTATGGCTACACCTTC. Encoded protein: CASIPTPGSYGYTF. This chain uses TRBV7-2 with TRBJ1-2; D unresolved. V lost 7 bases, J lost 4 bases, and 16 bases lay in between. The CDR3 totals 14 residues. The germline gives CDR1 SGHTA, CDR2 FQGNSA.

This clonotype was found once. The CDR3 DNA sequence: TGCGCCAGCAGCCAAGATTTAGGGTTACCCCAGCATTTT. This translates into CASSQDLGLPQHF. The chain has TRBV4-1 and TRBJ1-5, with D unresolved. The CDR3 sequence is 13 residues long. CDR1 and CDR2 from the germline V gene are MGHRA and YSYEKL. Trimming pared 0 bases from V and 10 bases from J, leaving 10 bases between.